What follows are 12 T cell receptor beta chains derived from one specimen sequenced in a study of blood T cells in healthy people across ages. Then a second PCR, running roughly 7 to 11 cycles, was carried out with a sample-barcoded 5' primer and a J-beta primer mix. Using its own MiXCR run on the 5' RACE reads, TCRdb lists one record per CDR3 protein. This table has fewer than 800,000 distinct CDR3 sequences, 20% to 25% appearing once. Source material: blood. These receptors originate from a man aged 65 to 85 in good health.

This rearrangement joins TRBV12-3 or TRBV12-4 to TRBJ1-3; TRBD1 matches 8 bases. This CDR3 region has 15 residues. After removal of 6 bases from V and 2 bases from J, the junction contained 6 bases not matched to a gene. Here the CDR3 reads CASSLLQGAGNTIYF. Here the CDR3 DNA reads TGTGCCAGCAGCCTTCTACAGGGGGCTGGAAACACCATATATTTT.

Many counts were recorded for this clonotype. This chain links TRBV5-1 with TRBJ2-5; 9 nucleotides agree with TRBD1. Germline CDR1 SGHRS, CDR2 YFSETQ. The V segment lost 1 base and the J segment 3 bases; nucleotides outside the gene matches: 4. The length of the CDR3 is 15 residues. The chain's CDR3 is CASSLTDRGEETQYF. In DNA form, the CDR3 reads TGCGCCAGCAGCTTGACGGACAGGGGCGAAGAGACCCAGTACTTC.

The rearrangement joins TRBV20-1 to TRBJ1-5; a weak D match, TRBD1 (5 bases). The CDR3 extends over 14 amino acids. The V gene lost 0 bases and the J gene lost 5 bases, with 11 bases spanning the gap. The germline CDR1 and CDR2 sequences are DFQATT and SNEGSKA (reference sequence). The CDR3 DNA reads TGCAGTGCTAGAGATCAGGGCCCTTATCAGCCCCAGCATTTT. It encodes CSARDQGPYQPQHF.

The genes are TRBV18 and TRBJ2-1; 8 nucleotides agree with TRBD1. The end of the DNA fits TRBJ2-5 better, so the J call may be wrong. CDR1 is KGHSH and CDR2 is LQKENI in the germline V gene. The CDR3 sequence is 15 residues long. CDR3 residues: CASSRRTGPQETQYF. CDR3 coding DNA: TGTGCCAGCTCACGGCGGACAGGGCCACAAGAGACCCAGTACTTC.

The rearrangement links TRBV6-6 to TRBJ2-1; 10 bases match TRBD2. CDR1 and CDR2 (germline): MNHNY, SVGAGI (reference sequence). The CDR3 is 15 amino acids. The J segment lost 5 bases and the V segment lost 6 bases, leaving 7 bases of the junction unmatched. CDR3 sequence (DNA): TGTGCCAGCAGGACTAGCGGGCCCGCGCACAATGAGCAGTTCTTC. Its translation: CASRTSGPAHNEQFF.

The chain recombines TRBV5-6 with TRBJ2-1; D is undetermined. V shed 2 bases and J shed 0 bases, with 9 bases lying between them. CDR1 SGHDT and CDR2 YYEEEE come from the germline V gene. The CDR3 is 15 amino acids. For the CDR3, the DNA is TGTGCCAGCAGCTTACGACTGGACTCCTACAATGAGCAGTTCTTC. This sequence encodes CASSLRLDSYNEQFF. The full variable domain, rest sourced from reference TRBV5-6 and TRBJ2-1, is DAGVTQSPTHLIKTRGQQVTLRCSPKSGHDTVSWYQQALGQGPQFIFQYYEEEERQRGNFPDRFSGHQFPNYSSELNVNALLLGDSALYLCASSLRLDSYNEQFFGPGTRLTVL.

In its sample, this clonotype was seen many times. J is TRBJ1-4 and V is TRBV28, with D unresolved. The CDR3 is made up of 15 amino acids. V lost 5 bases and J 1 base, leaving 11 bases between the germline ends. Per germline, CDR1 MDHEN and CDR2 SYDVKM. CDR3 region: CASSPLGLTNEKLFF. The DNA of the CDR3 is TGTGCCAGCAGTCCTCTAGGGCTAACTAATGAAAAACTGTTTTTT.

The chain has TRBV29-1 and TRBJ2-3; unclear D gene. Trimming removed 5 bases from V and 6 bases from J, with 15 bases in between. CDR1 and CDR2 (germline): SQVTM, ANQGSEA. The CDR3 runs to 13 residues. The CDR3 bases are TGCAGCGTTCAGTGGGTGGGTCTGGATACGCAGTATTTT. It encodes CSVQWVGLDTQYF.

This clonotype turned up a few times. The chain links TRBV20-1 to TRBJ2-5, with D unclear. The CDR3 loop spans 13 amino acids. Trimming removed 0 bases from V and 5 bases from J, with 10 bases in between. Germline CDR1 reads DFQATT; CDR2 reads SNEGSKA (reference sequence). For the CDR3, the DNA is TGCAGTGCTAGAGACCCGTCATGGGAGACCCAGTACTTC. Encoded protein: CSARDPSWETQYF.

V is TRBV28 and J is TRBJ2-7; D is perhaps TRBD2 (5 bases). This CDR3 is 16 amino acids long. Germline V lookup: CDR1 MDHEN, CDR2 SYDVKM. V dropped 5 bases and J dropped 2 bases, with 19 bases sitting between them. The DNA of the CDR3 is TGTGCCAGCAGTCCCTCGGTAGGGAGAAGGACCTACGAGCAGTACTTC. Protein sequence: CASSPSVGRRTYEQYF.

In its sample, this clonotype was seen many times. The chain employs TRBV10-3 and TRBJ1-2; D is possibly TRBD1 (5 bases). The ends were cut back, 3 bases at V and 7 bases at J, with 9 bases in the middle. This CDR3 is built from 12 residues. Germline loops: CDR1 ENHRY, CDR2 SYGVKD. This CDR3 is CAISEGGGGYTF. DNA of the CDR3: TGTGCCATCAGTGAAGGTGGGGGTGGCTACACCTTC.

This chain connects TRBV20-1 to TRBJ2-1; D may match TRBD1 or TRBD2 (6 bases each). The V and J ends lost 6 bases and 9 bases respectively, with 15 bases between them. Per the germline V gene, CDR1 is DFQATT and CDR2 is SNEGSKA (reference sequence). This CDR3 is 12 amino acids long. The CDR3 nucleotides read TGCAGTGCCTTAGTCGGGGGCTTTGAGCAGTTCTTC. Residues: CSALVGGFEQFF.